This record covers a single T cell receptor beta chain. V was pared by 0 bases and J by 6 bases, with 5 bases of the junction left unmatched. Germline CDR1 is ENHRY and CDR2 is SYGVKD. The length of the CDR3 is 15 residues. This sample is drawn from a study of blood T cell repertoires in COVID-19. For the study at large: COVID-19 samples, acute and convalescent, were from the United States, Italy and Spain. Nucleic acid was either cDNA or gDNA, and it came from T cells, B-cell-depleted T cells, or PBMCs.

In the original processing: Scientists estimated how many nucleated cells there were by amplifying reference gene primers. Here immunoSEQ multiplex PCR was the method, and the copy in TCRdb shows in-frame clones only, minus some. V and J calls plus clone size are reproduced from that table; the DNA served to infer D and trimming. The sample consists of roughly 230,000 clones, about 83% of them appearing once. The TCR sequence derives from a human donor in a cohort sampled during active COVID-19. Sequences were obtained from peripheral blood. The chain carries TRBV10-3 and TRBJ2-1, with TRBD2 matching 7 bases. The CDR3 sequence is CAISESAAGANEQFF. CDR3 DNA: TGTGCCATCAGTGAGTCGGCCGCGGGAGCCAATGAGCAGTTCTTC.